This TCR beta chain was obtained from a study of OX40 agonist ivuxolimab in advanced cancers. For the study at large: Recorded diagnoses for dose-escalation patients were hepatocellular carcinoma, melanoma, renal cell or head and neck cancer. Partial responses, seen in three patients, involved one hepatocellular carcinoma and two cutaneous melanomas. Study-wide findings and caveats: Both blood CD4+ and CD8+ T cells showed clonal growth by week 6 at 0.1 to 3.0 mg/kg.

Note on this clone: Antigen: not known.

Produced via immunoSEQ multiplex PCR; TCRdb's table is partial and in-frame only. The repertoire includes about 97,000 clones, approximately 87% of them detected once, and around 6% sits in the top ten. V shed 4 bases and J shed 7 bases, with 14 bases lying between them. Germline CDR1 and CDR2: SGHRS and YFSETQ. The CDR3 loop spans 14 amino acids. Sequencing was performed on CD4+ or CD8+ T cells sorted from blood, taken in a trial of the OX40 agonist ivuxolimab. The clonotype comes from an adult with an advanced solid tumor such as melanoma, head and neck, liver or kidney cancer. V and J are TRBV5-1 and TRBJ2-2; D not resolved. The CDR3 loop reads CASSKTTLSGELFF. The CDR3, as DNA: TGCGCCAGCAGCAAAACAACGTTGAGCGGGGAGCTGTTTTTT. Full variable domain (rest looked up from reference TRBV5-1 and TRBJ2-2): KAGVTQTPRYLIKTRGQQVTLSCSPISGHRSVSWYQQTPGQGLQFLFEYFSETQRNKGNFPGRFSGRQFSNSRSEMNVSTLELGDSALYLCASSKTTLSGELFFGEGSRLTVL.